What follows describes a single TCR beta chain. The CDR3 has 15 residues. The V gene end was trimmed by 4 bases and the J gene end by 3 bases; junction bases not matched to a gene: 2. Germline V gene sequence: CDR1 LGHNA, CDR2 YSLEER. Sequencing was performed with immunoSEQ multiplex PCR; in TCRdb, only in-frame clones are kept and a portion is missing. This table has 70,000 or so clones, 80% to 95% appearing once. The data were obtained in a study of T cell changes during pregnancy in multiple sclerosis. The chain links TRBV4-3 to TRBJ2-1, with 11 bases identical to TRBD2. The sequenced sample was CD4+ T cells from peripheral blood mononuclear cells, obtained before pregnancy. The sequence was obtained from a female donor with multiple sclerosis, enrolled in a pregnancy study. The CDR3 DNA reads TGCGCCAGCAGCCCGGGACTAGCGGACTACAATGAGCAGTTCTTC. Translation gives CASSPGLADYNEQFF.